This T cell receptor beta chain was identified during a study of blood T cell repertoires in COVID-19. Libraries were prepared by immunoSEQ multiplex PCR; TCRdb keeps only in-frame clonotypes and omits some of them. The table shows about 210,000 clones, with about 86% occurring only once. Deletions cut 0 bases from V and 4 bases from J, with 11 bases between. The CDR3 contains 15 residues. Germline V gene sequence: CDR1 SGHNT, CDR2 YYREEE (reference sequence). Sequenced material: peripheral blood. The J gene is TRBJ2-1, the V gene TRBV5-4; unclear D gene. The sequence was obtained from a man in his fifties or sixties who had recovered from COVID-19. The CDR3 DNA reads TGTGCCAGCAGCTTGGCACTACCCGGTTACAATGAGCAGTTCTTC. Its protein product is CASSLALPGYNEQFF.